Listed below are T cell receptor beta chains from one sample, sequenced in a study of cytomegalovirus exposure and HLA in healthy donors. TCRdb keeps only in-frame clones here, not all; method: immunoSEQ multiplex PCR. Seen here are around 60,000 clones, around 90% observed once, and the top ten hold 2.5% to 3.5%. The sample comprised PBMCs. The origin of the receptors is a man younger than 35 in good health and CMV-seronegative. Each CDR3 is given with its conserved first and last residue. The D gene is left open where the match is weak. Clone size is stated in some rows and not others, as once, few, many or a class when expanded.

>TRBV19|NA|NA|TRBJ1-5
CASSIVGGKSPQHF
TGTGCCAGTAGTATTGTAGGGGGAAAGTCCCCCCAGCATTTT
>TRBV2|NA|NA|TRBJ1-4
CASSRDRQINEKLFF
TGTGCCAGCAGTAGAGATAGACAGATTAATGAAAAACTGTTTTTT
>TRBV6-5|NA|TRBD1|TRBJ2-5
CASSAGTAMYF
TGTGCCAGCAGCGCCGGGACAGCAATGTACTTC
>TRBV2|NA|TRBD2|TRBJ2-3
CASKRTSGTDTQYF
TGTGCCAGCAAGCGGACTAGCGGCACAGATACGCAGTATTTT
>TRBV19|NA|NA|TRBJ2-2
CASSIGTGINTGELFF
TGTGCCAGTAGTATCGGTACAGGGATTAACACCGGGGAGCTGTTTTTT
>TRBV19|NA|NA|TRBJ2-5
CASSISGIRRGETQYF
TGTGCCAGTAGTATATCGGGAATTCGCCGAGGAGAGACCCAGTACTTC
>TRBV5-8|NA|TRBD2|TRBJ2-3
CASSWGLAGGTDTQYF
TGTGCCAGCAGCTGGGGACTAGCGGGAGGCACAGATACGCAGTATTTT
>TRBV5-4|NA|TRBD1|TRBJ1-1
CASSLRGPGTEAFF
TGTGCCAGCAGTTTGAGGGGGCCGGGGACTGAAGCTTTCTTT
>TRBV6-4|NA|TRBD2|TRBJ2-3
CASSDSVSGGSGTDTQYF
TGTGCCAGCAGTGACTCGGTATCGGGAGGGTCTGGCACAGATACGCAGTATTTT
>TRBV27|NA|TRBD1|TRBJ2-7
CASTSDGTGFHEQYF
TGTGCCAGCACCTCCGACGGGACAGGGTTCCACGAGCAGTACTTC
>TRBV19|NA|TRBD2|TRBJ2-1
CASTPRAAGLAGGSNEQFF
TGTGCCAGTACCCCTAGAGCCGCAGGGTTAGCGGGAGGTAGCAATGAGCAGTTCTTC
>TRBV28|once|NA|TRBJ1-1
CASRVGGTEAFF
TGTGCCAGCAGGGTGGGGGGCACTGAAGCTTTCTTT
>TRBV7-9|NA|TRBD1|TRBJ2-5
CASSFPPDRGGETQYF
TGTGCCAGCAGCTTCCCTCCGGACAGGGGAGGAGAGACCCAGTACTTC
>TRBV5-1|NA|TRBD2|TRBJ2-1
CASSLAPSGTLNEQFF
TGCGCCAGCAGCTTGGCCCCTAGCGGGACCCTCAATGAGCAGTTCTTC
>TRBV30|NA|NA|TRBJ2-5
CAWTTGLQETQYF
TGTGCCTGGACGACAGGTCTCCAAGAGACCCAGTACTTC
>TRBV5-1|few|TRBD2|TRBJ2-1
CASSLAAGGNEQFF
TGCGCCAGCAGCTTGGCTGCGGGGGGCAATGAGCAGTTCTTC
>TRBV11-3|NA|TRBD2|TRBJ2-1
CASSPGLAGTYNEQFF
TGTGCCAGCAGTCCCGGACTAGCGGGAACCTACAATGAGCAGTTCTTC
>TRBV28|once|TRBD1|TRBJ1-1
CASSKTKGGGTGDEAFF
TGTGCCAGCAGTAAAACTAAGGGAGGAGGGACAGGAGATGAAGCTTTCTTT
>TRBV2|NA|TRBD1|TRBJ2-3
CASNRDRGRGTDTQYF
TGTGCCAGCAACCGGGACAGGGGGCGCGGCACAGATACGCAGTATTTT
>TRBV5-1|once|TRBD1|TRBJ1-3
CASSLGTGTGNTIYF
TGCGCCAGCAGCTTGGGGACAGGGACTGGAAACACCATATATTTT
>TRBV28|NA|TRBD2|TRBJ2-7
CASRSLAGGPYEQYF
TGTGCCAGCAGGTCCCTAGCGGGAGGGCCCTACGAGCAGTACTTC
>TRBV9|NA|NA|TRBJ2-5
CASSPQGGDTDGTQYF
TGTGCCAGCAGCCCTCAAGGGGGGGACACGGACGGGACCCAGTACTTC
>TRBV5-1|once|TRBD2|TRBJ2-2
CASSFRRERYTGELFF
TGCGCCAGCAGCTTTCGGCGGGAGAGATACACCGGGGAGCTGTTTTTT
>TRBV18|NA|TRBD2|TRBJ2-2
CASSRGLAGVTGELFF
TGTGCCAGCTCACGGGGACTAGCGGGAGTAACCGGGGAGCTGTTTTTT
>TRBV11-2|NA|NA|TRBJ1-1
CASSLQLGVEAFF
TGTGCCAGCAGCTTGCAGTTAGGGGTTGAGGCTTTCTTT
>TRBV6-1|NA|TRBD1|TRBJ1-2
CASKHLDRGDYGYTF
TGTGCCAGCAAACACCTGGACAGGGGAGACTATGGCTACACCTTC
>TRBV5-4|NA|NA|TRBJ2-5
CASSSRTDQETQYF
TGTGCCAGCAGCTCCAGGACAGACCAAGAGACCCAGTACTTC
>TRBV18|once|TRBD2|TRBJ2-1
CASSLLPTGLAVYNEQFF
TGTGCCAGCTCACTATTACCTACGGGACTAGCGGTATACAATGAGCAGTTCTTC
>TRBV5-1|NA|TRBD1|TRBJ2-1
CASSLAGGNEQFF
TGCGCCAGCAGCTTGGCAGGGGGCAATGAGCAGTTCTTC
>TRBV5-4|NA|NA|TRBJ1-1
CASSLVGRMNTEAFF
TGTGCCAGCAGCTTGGTGGGGCGAATGAACACTGAAGCTTTCTTT
>TRBV11-2|NA|TRBD2|TRBJ2-1
CASRGPLAGGYNEQFF
TGTGCCAGCAGGGGTCCCCTAGCGGGAGGCTACAATGAGCAGTTCTTC
>TRBV4-1|NA|NA|TRBJ1-3
CASSQRGQPGGTIYF
TGCGCCAGCAGCCAACGAGGACAACCCGGGGGCACCATATATTTT
>TRBV6-5|NA|NA|TRBJ1-5
CASRRGGGFSSPQHF
TGTGCCAGCAGACGCGGCGGGGGATTTTCTTCGCCCCAGCATTTT
>TRBV21-1|NA|NA|TRBJ2-2
CASSKGASGELFF
TGTGCCAGCAGCAAAGGAGCCTCCGGGGAGCTGTTTTTT
>TRBV10-2|NA|NA|TRBJ2-1
CASSGGLAYNEQFF
TGCGCCAGCAGTGGCGGGCTGGCCTACAATGAGCAGTTCTTC
>TRBV7-3|NA|TRBD2|TRBJ2-1
CASSLIPSGSNEQFF
TGTGCCAGCAGCTTAATCCCTAGCGGGAGTAATGAGCAGTTCTTC
>TRBV18|NA|NA|TRBJ2-3
CASSRSSTDTQYF
TGTGCCAGCTCTCGTAGTAGCACAGATACGCAGTATTTT